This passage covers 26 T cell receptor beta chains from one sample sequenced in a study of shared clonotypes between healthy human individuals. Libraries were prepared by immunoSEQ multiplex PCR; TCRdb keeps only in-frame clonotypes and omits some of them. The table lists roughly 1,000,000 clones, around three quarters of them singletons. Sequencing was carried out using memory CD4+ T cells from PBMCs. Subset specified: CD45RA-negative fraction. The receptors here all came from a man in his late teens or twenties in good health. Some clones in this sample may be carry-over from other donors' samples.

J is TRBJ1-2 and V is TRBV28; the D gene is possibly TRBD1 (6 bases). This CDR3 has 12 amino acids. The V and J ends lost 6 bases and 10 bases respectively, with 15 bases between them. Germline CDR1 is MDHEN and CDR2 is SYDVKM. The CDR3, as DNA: TGTGCCAGCAGGATCCCCGGACAGACCTACACCTTC. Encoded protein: CASRIPGQTYTF.

The CDR3 here is CASSEGGFSQPQHF. The CDR3 coding sequence is TGTGCCAGCAGTGAAGGAGGCTTCTCTCAGCCCCAGCATTTT. The rearrangement joins TRBV6-1 to TRBJ1-5; D gene unclear. CDR1 is MNHNS, CDR2 SASEGT, per germline. With 1 base removed from V and 6 bases from J, the gap between germline ends came to 10 bases. This CDR3 contains 14 residues.

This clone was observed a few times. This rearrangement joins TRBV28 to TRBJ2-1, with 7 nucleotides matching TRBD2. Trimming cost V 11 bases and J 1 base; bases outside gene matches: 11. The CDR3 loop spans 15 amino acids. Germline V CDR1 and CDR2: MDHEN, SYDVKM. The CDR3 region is CASYRGGSSYNEQFF. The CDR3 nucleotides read TGTGCCTCCTACCGGGGCGGGAGTTCCTACAATGAGCAGTTCTTC.

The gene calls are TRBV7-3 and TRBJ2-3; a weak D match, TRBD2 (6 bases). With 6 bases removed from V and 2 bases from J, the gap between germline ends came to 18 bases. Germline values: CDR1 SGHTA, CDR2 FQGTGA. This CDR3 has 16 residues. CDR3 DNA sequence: TGTGCCAGCAGTCTGCGCGGGGCCGAACTCACAGATACGCAGTATTTT. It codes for CASSLRGAELTDTQYF.

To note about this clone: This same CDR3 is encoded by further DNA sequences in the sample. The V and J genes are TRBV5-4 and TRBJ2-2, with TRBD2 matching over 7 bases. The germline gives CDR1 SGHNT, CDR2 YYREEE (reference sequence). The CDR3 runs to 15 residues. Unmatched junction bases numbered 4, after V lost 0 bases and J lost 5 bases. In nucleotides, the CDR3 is TGTGCCAGCAGCTTGGAGGGAGGGTTGACCGGGGAGCTGTTTTTT. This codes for CASSLEGGLTGELFF.

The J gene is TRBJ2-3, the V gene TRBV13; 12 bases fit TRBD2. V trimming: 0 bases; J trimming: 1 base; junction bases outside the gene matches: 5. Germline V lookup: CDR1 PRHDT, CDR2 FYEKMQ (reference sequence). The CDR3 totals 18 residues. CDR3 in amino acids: CASSLGIRLAGGTDTQYF. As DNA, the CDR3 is TGTGCCAGCAGCTTAGGCATTCGACTAGCGGGGGGCACAGATACGCAGTATTTT.

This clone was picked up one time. The CDR3 protein is CASSLQPTGVSTDTQYF. The CDR3 bases are TGCGCCAGCAGCCTACAACCTACGGGAGTCAGCACAGATACGCAGTATTTT. The chain employs TRBV5-1 and TRBJ2-3; D possibly corresponds to TRBD2 (6 bases). V lost 4 bases to trimming and J lost 0 bases, with 18 bases between them. The CDR3 sequence is 17 residues long. The germline CDR1 and CDR2 sequences are SGHRS and YFSETQ.

CDR3 loop: CASLTVLGNEQFF. The CDR3, as DNA: TGTGCCAGCCTTACCGTATTAGGGAATGAGCAGTTCTTC. J is TRBJ2-1 and V is TRBV28; D gene unclear. The CDR3 is 13 amino acids. The germline gives CDR1 MDHEN, CDR2 SYDVKM. V gave up 8 bases and J gave up 7 bases, with 15 bases separating them.

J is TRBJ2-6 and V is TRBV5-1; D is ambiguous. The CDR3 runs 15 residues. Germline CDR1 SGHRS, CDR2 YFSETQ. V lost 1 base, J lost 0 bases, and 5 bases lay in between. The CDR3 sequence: CASSLSRSGANVLTF. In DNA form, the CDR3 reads TGCGCCAGCAGCTTGAGCCGCTCTGGGGCCAACGTCCTGACTTTC.

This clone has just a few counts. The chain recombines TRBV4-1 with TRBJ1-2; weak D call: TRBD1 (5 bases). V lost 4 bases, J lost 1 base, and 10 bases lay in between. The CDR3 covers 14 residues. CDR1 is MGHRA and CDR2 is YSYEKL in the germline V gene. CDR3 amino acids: CASSPRDLNYGYTF. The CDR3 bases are TGCGCCAGCAGCCCCAGGGACCTTAACTATGGCTACACCTTC.

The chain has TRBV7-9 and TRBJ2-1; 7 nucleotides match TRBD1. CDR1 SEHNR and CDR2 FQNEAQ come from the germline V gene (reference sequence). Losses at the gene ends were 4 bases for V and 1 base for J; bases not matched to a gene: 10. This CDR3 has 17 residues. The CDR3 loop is CASSSTLDRWSYNEQFF. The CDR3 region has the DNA TGTGCCAGCAGCTCAACCCTGGACAGGTGGTCCTACAATGAGCAGTTCTTC.

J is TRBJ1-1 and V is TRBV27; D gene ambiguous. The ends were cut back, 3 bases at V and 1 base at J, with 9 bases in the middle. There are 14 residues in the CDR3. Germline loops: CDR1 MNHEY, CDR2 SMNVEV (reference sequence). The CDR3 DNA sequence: TGTGCCAGCAGTTTTTGGGGTGCGAACACTGAAGCTTTCTTT. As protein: CASSFWGANTEAFF.

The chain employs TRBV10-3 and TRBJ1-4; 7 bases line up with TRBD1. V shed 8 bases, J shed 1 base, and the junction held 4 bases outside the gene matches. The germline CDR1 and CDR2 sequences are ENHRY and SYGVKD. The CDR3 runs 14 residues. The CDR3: CAIGAGGTNEKLFF. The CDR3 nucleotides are TGTGCCATCGGGGCAGGGGGAACTAATGAAAAACTGTTTTTT.

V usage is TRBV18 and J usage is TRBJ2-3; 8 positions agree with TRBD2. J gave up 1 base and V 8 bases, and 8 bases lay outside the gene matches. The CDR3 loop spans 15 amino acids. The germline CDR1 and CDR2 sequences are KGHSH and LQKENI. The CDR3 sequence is CASHIAGFGTDTQYF. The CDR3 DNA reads TGTGCCAGCCACATAGCGGGATTCGGCACAGATACGCAGTATTTT.

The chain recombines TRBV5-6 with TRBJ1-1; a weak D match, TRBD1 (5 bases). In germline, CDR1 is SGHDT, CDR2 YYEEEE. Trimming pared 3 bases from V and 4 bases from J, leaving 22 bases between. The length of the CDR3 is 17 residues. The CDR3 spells CASSYLGGAPRGTEAFF. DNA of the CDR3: TGTGCCAGCAGCTACCTGGGAGGGGCCCCCCGTGGCACTGAAGCTTTCTTT.

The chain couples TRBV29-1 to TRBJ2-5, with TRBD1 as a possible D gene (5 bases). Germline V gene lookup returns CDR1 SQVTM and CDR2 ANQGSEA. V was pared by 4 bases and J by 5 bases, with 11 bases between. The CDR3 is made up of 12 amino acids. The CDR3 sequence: CSVGQGWETQYF. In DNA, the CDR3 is TGCAGCGTTGGGCAGGGTTGGGAGACCCAGTACTTC.

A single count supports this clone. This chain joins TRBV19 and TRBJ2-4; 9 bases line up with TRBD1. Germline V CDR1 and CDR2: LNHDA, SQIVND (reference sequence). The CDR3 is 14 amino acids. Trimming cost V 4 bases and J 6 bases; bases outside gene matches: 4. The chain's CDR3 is CASSRETGGNIQYF. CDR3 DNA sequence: TGTGCCAGTAGTAGGGAGACAGGGGGAAACATTCAGTACTTC.

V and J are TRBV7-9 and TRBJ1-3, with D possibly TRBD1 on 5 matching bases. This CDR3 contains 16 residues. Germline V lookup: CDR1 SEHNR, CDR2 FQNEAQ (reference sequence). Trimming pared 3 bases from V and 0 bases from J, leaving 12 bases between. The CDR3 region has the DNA TGTGCCAGCAGCTTTATGGCGACAGTCTCTGGAAACACCATATATTTT. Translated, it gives CASSFMATVSGNTIYF.

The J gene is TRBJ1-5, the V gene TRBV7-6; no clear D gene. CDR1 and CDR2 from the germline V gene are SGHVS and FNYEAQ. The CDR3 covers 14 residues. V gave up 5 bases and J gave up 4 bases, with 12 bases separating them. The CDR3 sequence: CASSPGPKNQPQHF. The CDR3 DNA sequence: TGTGCCAGCAGCCCTGGGCCGAAGAATCAGCCCCAGCATTTT.

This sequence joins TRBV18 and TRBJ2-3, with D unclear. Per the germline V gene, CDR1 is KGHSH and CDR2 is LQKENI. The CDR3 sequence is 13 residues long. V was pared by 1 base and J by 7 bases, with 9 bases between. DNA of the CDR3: TGTGCCAGCTCACCACGGATGGCGAATACGCAGTATTTT. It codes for CASSPRMANTQYF.

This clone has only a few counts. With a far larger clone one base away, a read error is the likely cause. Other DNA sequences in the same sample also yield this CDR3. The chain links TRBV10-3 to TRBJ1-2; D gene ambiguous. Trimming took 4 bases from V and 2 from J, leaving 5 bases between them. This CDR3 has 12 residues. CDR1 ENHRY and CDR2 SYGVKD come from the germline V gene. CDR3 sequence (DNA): TGTGCCATCAGTGGGCAGAACTATGGCTACACCTTC. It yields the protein CAISGQNYGYTF.

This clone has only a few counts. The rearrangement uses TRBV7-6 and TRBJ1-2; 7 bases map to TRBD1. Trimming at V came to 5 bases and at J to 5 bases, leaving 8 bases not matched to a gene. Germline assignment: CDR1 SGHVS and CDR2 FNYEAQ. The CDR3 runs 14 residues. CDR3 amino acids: CASSPRGGAYGYTF. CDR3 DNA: TGTGCCAGCAGCCCCCGAGGGGGCGCATATGGCTACACCTTC.

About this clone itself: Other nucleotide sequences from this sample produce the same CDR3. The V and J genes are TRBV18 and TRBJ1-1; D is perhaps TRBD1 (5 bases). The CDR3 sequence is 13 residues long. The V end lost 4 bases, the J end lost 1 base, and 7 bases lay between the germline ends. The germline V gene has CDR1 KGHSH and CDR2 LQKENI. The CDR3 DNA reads TGTGCCAGCTCACTTGACAGGAACACTGAAGCTTTCTTT. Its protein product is CASSLDRNTEAFF.

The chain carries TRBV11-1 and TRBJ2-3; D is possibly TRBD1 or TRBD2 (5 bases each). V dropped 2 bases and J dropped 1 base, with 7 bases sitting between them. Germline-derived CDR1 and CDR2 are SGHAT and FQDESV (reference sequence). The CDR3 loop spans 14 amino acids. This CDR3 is CASSLRGGTDTQYF. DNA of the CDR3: TGTGCCAGCAGCTTACGAGGGGGCACAGATACGCAGTATTTT.

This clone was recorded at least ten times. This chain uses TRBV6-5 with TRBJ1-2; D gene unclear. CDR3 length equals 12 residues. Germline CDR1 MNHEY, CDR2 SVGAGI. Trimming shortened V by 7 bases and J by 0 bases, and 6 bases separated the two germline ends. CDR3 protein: CASKSANYGYTF. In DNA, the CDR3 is TGTGCCAGCAAATCAGCTAACTATGGCTACACCTTC.

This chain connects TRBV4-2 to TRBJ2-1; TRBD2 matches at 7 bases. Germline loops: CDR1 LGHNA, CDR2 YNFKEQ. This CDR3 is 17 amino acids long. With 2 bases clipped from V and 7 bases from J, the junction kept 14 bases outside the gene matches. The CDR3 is CASSQRVRGSGENEQFF. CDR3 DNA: TGTGCCAGCAGCCAAAGGGTCCGCGGGAGTGGGGAGAATGAGCAGTTCTTC.